This T cell receptor beta chain was obtained from a study of PD-1 blockade in classical Hodgkin lymphoma. This table comes from immunoSEQ multiplex PCR, and its TCRdb copy is limited to in-frame clones, with some not included. Among more than 20,000 clones, about 86% were seen once, and the ten largest hold approximately 6.2%. The study, taken as a whole, reports: Among the patients, those starting nivolumab under 1 year after ASCT were excluded.

Time point described: cycle 4 day 1 (C4D1), after six to seven weeks of nivolumab. All trial patients relapsed after autologous stem cell transplantation. Complete response, partial response or progressive disease constituted the best responses recorded. This CDR3 has 13 residues. V was shortened by 3 bases and J by 7 bases, with 10 bases between the two germline ends. Germline V lookup: CDR1 SGHDN, CDR2 FVKESK. This clone was detected a few times. The antigen is unknown. The clonotype was recovered from a human donor with classical Hodgkin lymphoma. The chain couples TRBV14 to TRBJ2-1; D not certain. The source material was peripheral blood mononuclear cells (PBMCs), sampled before the fourth cycle of nivolumab. CDR3 in DNA: TGTGCCAGCAGCCACTTAGAAGGGAATGAGCAGTTCTTC. Residues: CASSHLEGNEQFF. Full variable domain (remainder filled in from reference TRBV14 and TRBJ2-1): EAGVTQFPSHSVIEKGQTVTLRCDPISGHDNLYWYRRVMGKEIKFLLHFVKESKQDESGMPNNRFLAERTGGTYSTLKVQPAELEDSGVYFCASSHLEGNEQFFGPGTRLTVL.